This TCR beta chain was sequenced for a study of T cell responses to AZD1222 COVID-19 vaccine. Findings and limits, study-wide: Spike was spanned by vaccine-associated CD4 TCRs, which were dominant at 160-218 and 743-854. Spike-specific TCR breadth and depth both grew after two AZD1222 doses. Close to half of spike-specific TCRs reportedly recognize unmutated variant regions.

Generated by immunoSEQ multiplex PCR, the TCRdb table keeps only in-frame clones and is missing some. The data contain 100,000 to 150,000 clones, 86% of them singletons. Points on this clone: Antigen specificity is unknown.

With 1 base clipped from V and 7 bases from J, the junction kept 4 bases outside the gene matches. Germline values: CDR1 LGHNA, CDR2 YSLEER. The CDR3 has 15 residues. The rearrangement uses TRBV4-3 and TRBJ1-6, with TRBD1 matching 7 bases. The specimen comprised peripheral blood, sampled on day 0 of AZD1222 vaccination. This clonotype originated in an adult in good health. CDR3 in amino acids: CASSQVDRRNSPLHF. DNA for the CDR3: TGCGCCAGCAGCCAAGTGGACAGGCGGAATTCACCCCTCCACTTT.